The clone carrying this T cell receptor (beta chain) was observed once. Between the trimmed V and J ends, which lost 0 bases and 9 bases, there was a span of 12 bases. The CDR3 extends over 15 amino acids. Germline-derived CDR1 and CDR2 are LGHDT and YNNKEL (reference sequence). Some clones are missing from TCRdb's copy, which holds only in-frame ones; the method was immunoSEQ multiplex PCR. This table has around 110,000 clones, around four fifths appearing once. The data belong to a study of blood T cell repertoires in COVID-19. Across the whole study: Donors in the United States, Italy and Spain gave samples during acute or convalescent COVID-19. PBMCs, B-cell-depleted T cells, or T cells were the source of the cDNA or gDNA that made up the material.

The sequence was obtained from a woman aged 70 to 79 with acute or convalescent COVID-19. The specimen was peripheral blood. This rearrangement joins TRBV3-1 (or the pseudogene TRBV3-2) to TRBJ1-6; maybe TRBD1 (5 bases). The CDR3 region is CASSQDLGAASPLHF. In nucleotides, the CDR3 is TGTGCCAGCAGCCAAGATCTAGGGGCCGCTTCACCCCTCCACTTT.